This T cell receptor (beta chain) emerged from a study of blood T cell repertoires in COVID-19. V was clipped by 2 bases and J by 8 bases, with 10 bases between them. CDR3 length equals 13 residues. The germline V gene encodes CDR1 MNHNS and CDR2 SASEGT. Clones were sequenced by immunoSEQ multiplex PCR, and TCRdb holds only the in-frame ones, with some missing. The data show about 170,000 clones, roughly 85% seen once. J is TRBJ2-4 and V is TRBV6-1, with D possibly matching TRBD1 (6 bases). The sequencing input was PBMCs or T cells enriched from blood (not recorded which). The sequence was obtained from a woman aged 65 to 85 in a cohort exposed to, infected with or recovered from COVID-19 (not recorded which). CDR3 residues: CASSEIRGYIQYF. In nucleotides, the CDR3 is TGTGCCAGCAGTGAAATCAGGGGTTACATTCAGTACTTC.